The 17 T cell receptor beta chains in this list originate from one sample, sequenced in a study of blood T cells in healthy people across ages. Alongside a J-beta primer mix, a sample-barcoded 5' primer served in a second PCR lasting about 7 to 12 cycles. MiXCR was run by TCRdb on the 5' RACE reads, yielding one entry per CDR3 protein. The sample includes about 1.1 million distinct CDR3 sequences, roughly two fifths of them seen just once. The sample comprised blood. The origin of the receptors is a man aged 18-30 years in good health.

The chain uses TRBV9 and TRBJ2-1; D is tentatively TRBD1 or TRBD2 (7 bases each). This CDR3 is 15 amino acids long. Germline CDR1 and CDR2: SGDLS and YYNGEE. The V gene lost 3 bases and the J gene lost 4 bases, with 14 bases spanning the gap. This CDR3 reads CASSAGGGPYNEQFF. For the CDR3, the DNA is TGTGCCAGCAGCGCAGGGGGGGGACCTTACAATGAGCAGTTCTTC.

This clonotype has just a few counts. V usage is TRBV4-3 and J usage is TRBJ1-2, with D unclear. In germline, CDR1 is LGHNA, CDR2 YSLEER. The CDR3 loop spans 16 amino acids. Trimming took off 0 bases at V and 0 bases at J, with 11 bases between the two ends. The CDR3 sequence is CASSQDNRETNYGYTF. The CDR3 region has the DNA TGCGCCAGCAGCCAAGATAACAGAGAAACTAACTATGGCTACACCTTC.

The V call is TRBV4-1, the J call TRBJ2-2, with D perhaps matching TRBD1 or TRBD2 (6 bases each). This CDR3 comprises 15 residues. V lost 4 bases to trimming and J lost 4 bases, with 13 bases between them. CDR1 and CDR2 from the germline V gene are MGHRA and YSYEKL. In DNA, the CDR3 is TGCGCCAGCAGCCCCGGGGGCGTGGGCACCGGGGAGCTGTTTTTT. Translating it yields CASSPGGVGTGELFF.

The chain has TRBV27 and TRBJ1-5, with a possible D match to TRBD1 (5 bases). With 0 bases removed from V and 2 bases from J, the gap between germline ends came to 8 bases. Germline-derived CDR1 and CDR2 are MNHEY and SMNVEV (reference sequence). This CDR3 has 15 amino acids. CDR3 in amino acids: CASSLSGERNQPQHF. The CDR3 region has the DNA TGTGCCAGCAGTTTATCAGGGGAACGCAATCAGCCCCAGCATTTT.

J is TRBJ2-7 and V is TRBV20-1, with TRBD2 as a possible D gene (5 bases). Trimming cost V 6 bases and J 2 bases, with 17 bases left between them. The CDR3 has 14 amino acids. Germline V CDR1 and CDR2: DFQATT, SNEGSKA (reference sequence). In DNA form, the CDR3 reads TGCAGTGCGGACTCAGGACTTGCGCCCTACGAGCAGTACTTC. Residues: CSADSGLAPYEQYF.

Notes on this clonotype: This may stem from a read error, because a much larger clone lies one nucleotide away. This sequence joins TRBV29-1 and TRBJ1-6; the D is unclear. The V gene lost 5 bases and the J gene lost 9 bases, with 14 bases spanning the gap. CDR1 SQVTM and CDR2 ANQGSEA come from the germline V gene. This CDR3 spans 13 amino acids. This CDR3 is CSVQVGRGSPLHF. The DNA for the CDR3 is TGCAGCGTTCAAGTAGGGCGGGGTTCACCCCTCCACTTT. Supplemented by reference TRBV29-1 and TRBJ1-6, the full variable domain reads SAVISQKPSRDICQRGTSLTIQCQVDSQVTMMFWYRQQPGQSLTLIATANQGSEATYESGFVIDKFPISRPNLTFSTLTVSNMSPEDSSIYLCSVQVGRGSPLHFGNGTRLTVT.

The chain employs TRBV5-5 and TRBJ1-5; D possibly corresponds to TRBD1 (5 bases). CDR3 length: 15 residues. Germline CDR1 SGHKS, CDR2 YYEKEE (reference sequence). Trimming cost V 5 bases and J 6 bases, with 18 bases left between them. The CDR3 nucleotides read TGTGCCAGCAGGTTCGGGACCCTAGAACGTCAGCCCCAGCATTTT. As protein: CASRFGTLERQPQHF.

The table lists this clonotype with a few counts. The chain links TRBV2 to TRBJ1-1; D is perhaps TRBD1 (5 bases). Germline CDR1 reads SNHLY; CDR2 reads FYNNEI. V lost 0 bases and J lost 1, with 12 bases in between. The CDR3 runs to 16 residues. CDR3 sequence: CASSEAQGRRNTEAFF. CDR3 sequence (DNA): TGTGCCAGCAGTGAAGCGCAGGGACGGAGGAACACTGAAGCTTTCTTT.

The chain is built from TRBV20-1 and TRBJ1-6; weak D call: TRBD1 (5 bases). V was pared by 3 bases and J by 8 bases, with 11 bases between. CDR1 DFQATT and CDR2 SNEGSKA come from the germline V gene (reference sequence). The CDR3 runs to 13 residues. The CDR3 sequence is CSASSQTDSPLHF. The CDR3 DNA follows: TGCAGTGCTAGTTCGCAGACAGATTCACCCCTCCACTTT.

The rearrangement uses TRBV20-1 and TRBJ1-1; D uncertain. V was shortened by 6 bases and J by 0 bases, with 11 bases between the two germline ends. The CDR3 contains 13 residues. CDR1 and CDR2 from the germline V gene are DFQATT and SNEGSKA (reference sequence). As DNA, the CDR3 is TGCAGTGCGAACGGGCGGATGAACACTGAAGCTTTCTTT. Its protein product is CSANGRMNTEAFF.

The rearrangement links TRBV20-1 to TRBJ1-1; no clear D gene. The V and J ends lost 0 bases and 0 bases respectively, with 17 bases between them. Germline loops: CDR1 DFQATT, CDR2 SNEGSKA (reference sequence). The CDR3 is 17 residues long. The chain's CDR3 is CSARDTVGGYMNTEAFF. The DNA for the CDR3 is TGCAGTGCTAGAGATACCGTGGGAGGGTACATGAACACTGAAGCTTTCTTT.

The V gene is TRBV29-1, the J gene TRBJ1-2, with TRBD1 matching 9 bases. From germline, CDR1 is SQVTM and CDR2 ANQGSEA. V lost 7 bases to trimming and J lost 3 bases; unmatched junction nucleotides: 6. CDR3 length equals 13 residues. CDR3 bases: TGCAGCGCCGGGACAGGGAGTTACTATGGCTACACCTTC. Protein product: CSAGTGSYYGYTF. The full variable domain, with the rest looked up from reference TRBV29-1 and TRBJ1-2, is SAVISQKPSRDICQRGTSLTIQCQVDSQVTMMFWYRQQPGQSLTLIATANQGSEATYESGFVIDKFPISRPNLTFSTLTVSNMSPEDSSIYLCSAGTGSYYGYTFGSGTRLTVV.

This clonotype has a handful of counts. The V call is TRBV27, the J call TRBJ1-2, with 10 bases that match TRBD1. The germline V gene encodes CDR1 MNHEY and CDR2 SMNVEV (reference sequence). This CDR3 spans 15 amino acids. Trimming at V came to 3 bases and at J to 3 bases, leaving 4 bases not matched to a gene. The CDR3 DNA reads TGTGCCAGCAGTTTCCTGGGACAGGGGTACTATGGCTACACCTTC. It codes for CASSFLGQGYYGYTF.

This chain uses TRBV4-3 with TRBJ1-2; D call uncertain. Trimming left V 0 bases short and J 7 bases short, with 18 bases between. CDR1 and CDR2 (germline): LGHNA, YSLEER. The CDR3 sequence is 16 residues long. The CDR3 loop is CASSQDGRVLSLGYTF. DNA of the CDR3: TGCGCCAGCAGCCAAGATGGTCGGGTCCTTTCCCTTGGCTACACCTTC.

The chain is built from TRBV6-5 and TRBJ2-1; tentatively, D is TRBD2 (5 bases). This CDR3 spans 16 amino acids. Germline-derived CDR1 and CDR2 are MNHEY and SVGAGI. The V gene lost 0 bases and the J gene lost 6 bases, with 15 bases spanning the gap. Here the CDR3 DNA reads TGTGCCAGCAGTTACTCGACCGGGTTCACTAGCAATGAGCAGTTCTTC. It yields the protein CASSYSTGFTSNEQFF.

This chain connects TRBV7-2 to TRBJ2-5, with D perhaps TRBD1 or TRBD2 (5 bases each). Germline CDR1 reads SGHTA; CDR2 reads FQGNSA. The CDR3 consists of 17 residues. V lost 4 bases and J 5 bases, leaving 23 bases between the germline ends. The CDR3 here is CASSSPTGSAKGETQYF. Written as DNA, the CDR3 is TGTGCCAGCAGCTCCCCAACCGGTAGCGCCAAGGGGGAGACCCAGTACTTC.

The chain is built from TRBV4-3 and TRBJ1-4; possible D gene TRBD1, 5 bases. The V gene lost 0 bases and the J gene lost 8 bases, with 10 bases spanning the gap. This CDR3 region has 14 residues. Germline assignment: CDR1 LGHNA and CDR2 YSLEER. The CDR3 region has the DNA TGCGCCAGCAGCCAAGATAAGGGGCGGGAAAAACTGTTTTTT. This gives the protein CASSQDKGREKLFF.